The clone carrying this TCR beta chain was seen a handful of times. Its specificity is not known. The data stem from a study of beta chain features in type 1 diabetes. Looking at the study overall: Over all samples combined, some 110 million sorted cells were examined. Study-level findings and limits: Relative to healthy donors, patients appeared to have naive, central memory and Treg TCRB repertoires that were more similar. Cells carrying high TCR expression could end up over-represented when cDNA is sequenced. The study found moderately but significantly shorter TCRB CDR3s in all four CD4+ subsets of Type 1 diabetes patients.

After removal of 4 bases from V and 4 bases from J, the junction contained 6 bases not matched to a gene. The CDR3 runs to 14 residues. The germline V gene encodes CDR1 SGHRS and CDR2 YFSETQ. Sampling consisted of one heparinised blood draw per donor, averaging around 110 mL. The entirety of the isolated RNA underwent reverse transcription, so expressed TCRB transcripts were sequenced. Here immunoSEQ multiplex PCR was the method, and the copy in TCRdb shows in-frame clones only, minus some. The profile shows more than 250,000 clones, approximately 24% of them singletons. The sample comprised naive CD4+ T cells from blood. The sequence came from a woman in her 30s with type 1 diabetes. This chain uses TRBV5-1 with TRBJ1-1, with TRBD1 identical over 8 bases. In DNA, the CDR3 is TGCGCCAGCAGCGCAGAGACAGGGGTCACTGAAGCTTTCTTT. This sequence encodes CASSAETGVTEAFF.